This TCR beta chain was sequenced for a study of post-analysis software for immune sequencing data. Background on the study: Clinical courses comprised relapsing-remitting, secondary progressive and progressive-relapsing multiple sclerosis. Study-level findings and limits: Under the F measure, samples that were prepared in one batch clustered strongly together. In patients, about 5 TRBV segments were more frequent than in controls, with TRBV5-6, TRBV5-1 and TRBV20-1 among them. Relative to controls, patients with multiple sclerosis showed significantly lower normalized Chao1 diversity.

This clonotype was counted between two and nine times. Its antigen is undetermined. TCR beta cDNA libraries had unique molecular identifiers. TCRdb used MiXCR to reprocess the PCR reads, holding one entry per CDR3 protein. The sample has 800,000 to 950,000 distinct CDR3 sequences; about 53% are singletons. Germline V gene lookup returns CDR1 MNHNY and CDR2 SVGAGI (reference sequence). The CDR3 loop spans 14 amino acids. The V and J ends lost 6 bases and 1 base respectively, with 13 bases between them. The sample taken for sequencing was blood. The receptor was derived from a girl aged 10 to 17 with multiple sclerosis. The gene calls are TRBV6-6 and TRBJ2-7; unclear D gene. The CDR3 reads CASRARPYSYEQYF. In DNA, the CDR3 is TGTGCCAGCAGGGCGAGGCCTTATTCCTACGAGCAGTACTTC.